Shown below are 32 T cell receptor beta chains from a single sample sequenced in a study of T cell changes during pregnancy in multiple sclerosis. The assay was immunoSEQ multiplex PCR, and TCRdb's table has in-frame clones only and misses some. The profile shows some 70,000 clones, 75% to 95% of them singletons. The specimen comprised peripheral blood, sampled in the first trimester of pregnancy. The receptors derive from a female donor with multiple sclerosis, enrolled in a pregnancy study.

This chain joins TRBV9 and TRBJ2-5; TRBD1 matches at 11 bases. This CDR3 spans 17 amino acids. Germline CDR1 and CDR2: SGDLS and YYNGEE. J gave up 1 base and V 3 bases, and 8 bases lay outside the gene matches. The CDR3 region is CASSGRTGGPSQETQYF. DNA for the CDR3: TGTGCCAGCAGCGGAAGGACAGGGGGCCCTAGCCAAGAGACCCAGTACTTC.

The gene calls are TRBV7-3 and TRBJ2-6, with TRBD2 identical over 8 bases. This CDR3 region has 19 residues. CDR1 is SGHTA, CDR2 FQGTGA, per germline. Losses at the gene ends were 1 base for V and 2 bases for J; bases not matched to a gene: 10. The CDR3: CASSLRPQRGTPGANVLTF. The CDR3 DNA sequence: TGTGCCAGCAGCTTAAGGCCGCAGCGGGGGACTCCTGGGGCCAACGTCCTGACTTTC.

The gene calls are TRBV2 and TRBJ2-7, with D possibly TRBD1 on 6 matching bases. There are 13 residues in the CDR3. The V end was cut by 4 bases, the J end by 6 bases, with 13 bases between. Germline V gene lookup returns CDR1 SNHLY and CDR2 FYNNEI. CDR3 in DNA: TGTGCCAGCAGTGTAGAAAGGGGGAGCGAGCAGTACTTC. Translated: CASSVERGSEQYF.

The chain recombines TRBV15 with TRBJ2-2; TRBD2 aligns across 11 bases. The CDR3 extends over 17 amino acids. Germline V gene sequence: CDR1 LNHNV, CDR2 YYDKDF (reference sequence). The V gene end was trimmed by 3 bases and the J gene end by 6 bases; junction bases not matched to a gene: 9. CDR3 coding DNA: TGTGCCACCAGCAGGGCGGCTACTAGCGGGGGATCCGGGGAGCTGTTTTTT. Its protein product is CATSRAATSGGSGELFF.

This sequence joins TRBV14 and TRBJ1-1, with 8 bases identical to TRBD1. V shed 0 bases, J shed 5 bases, and the junction held 11 bases outside the gene matches. Germline-derived CDR1 and CDR2 are SGHDN and FVKESK. The CDR3 extends over 17 amino acids. CDR3 region: CASSQDIQGAWWTEAFF. The CDR3 DNA follows: TGTGCCAGCAGCCAAGATATCCAGGGGGCTTGGTGGACTGAAGCTTTCTTT.

This clone was detected only once. The chain joins TRBV30 to TRBJ2-1, with 10 bases that match TRBD2. The germline CDR1 and CDR2 sequences are GTSNPN and SVGIG (reference sequence). This CDR3 has 17 amino acids. V lost 3 bases, J lost 0 bases, and 8 bases stayed unmatched. DNA of the CDR3: TGTGCCTGGAGGAAGGTTAGCGGGAGGAGCTCCTACAATGAGCAGTTCTTC. Protein sequence: CAWRKVSGRSSYNEQFF.

This chain links TRBV7-6 with TRBJ2-1; TRBD2 aligns across 8 bases. The CDR3 is made up of 15 amino acids. The ends lost 3 bases at V and 2 bases at J; junction bases unmatched: 3. Germline assignment: CDR1 SGHVS and CDR2 FNYEAQ. CDR3 coding DNA: TGTGCCAGCAGCTTTGGGACTAGACCCTACAATGAGCAGTTCTTC. This encodes CASSFGTRPYNEQFF.

The V and J genes are TRBV2 and TRBJ2-7; 8 bases agree with TRBD1. V shed 7 bases, J shed 3 bases, and the junction held 2 bases outside the gene matches. The CDR3 is made up of 12 amino acids. Germline lookup yields CDR1 SNHLY and CDR2 FYNNEI. For the CDR3, the DNA is TGTGCCAGCAAGGGACAGGACTACGAGCAGTACTTC. Translation: CASKGQDYEQYF. The complete variable domain, with remaining parts taken from reference TRBV2 and TRBJ2-7, reads EPEVTQTPSHQVTQMGQEVILRCVPISNHLYFYWYRQILGQKVEFLVSFYNNEISEKSEIFDDQFSVERPDGSNFTLKIRSTKLEDSAMYFCASKGQDYEQYFGPGTRLTVT.

This clone was seen just once. The chain combines TRBV2 with TRBJ1-2, with 7 bases identical to TRBD1. The CDR3 spans 16 residues. In germline, CDR1 is SNHLY, CDR2 FYNNEI. Trimming at V came to 5 bases and at J to 0 bases, leaving 9 bases not matched to a gene. The CDR3 region is CASSYTRDSANYGYTF. CDR3 bases: TGTGCCAGCAGTTATACCCGGGACAGTGCTAACTATGGCTACACCTTC.

The chain uses TRBV5-1 and TRBJ2-3; 7 nucleotides match TRBD2. CDR3 length: 16 amino acids. Germline CDR1 is SGHRS and CDR2 is YFSETQ. V was pared by 0 bases and J by 6 bases, with 10 bases of the junction left unmatched. The CDR3 DNA sequence: TGCGCCAGCAGCTTGGTTGGCGGGAGCGATTTGGATACGCAGTATTTT. Translating it yields CASSLVGGSDLDTQYF.

The V and J genes are TRBV9 and TRBJ2-2; 11 bases align to TRBD1. V was clipped by 3 bases and J by 6 bases; unmatched bases: 7. Germline assignment: CDR1 SGDLS and CDR2 YYNGEE. CDR3 length equals 16 residues. The CDR3 loop is CASSGSGQGAAGELFF. CDR3 DNA: TGTGCCAGCAGCGGGAGTGGACAGGGGGCGGCCGGGGAGCTGTTTTTT.

The CDR3 DNA follows: TGTGCCAGCAGTTGGTGGCCCGCCACTGAAGCTTTCTTT. Translation gives CASSWWPATEAFF. The chain carries TRBV2 and TRBJ1-1, with D unresolved. Germline V gene lookup returns CDR1 SNHLY and CDR2 FYNNEI. CDR3 length equals 13 residues. V was clipped by 5 bases and J by 4 bases, with 11 bases between them.

V and J are TRBV20-1 and TRBJ1-4; D unresolved. This CDR3 region has 11 residues. The germline V gene has CDR1 DFQATT and CDR2 SNEGSKA (reference sequence). Trimming cost V 3 bases and J 7 bases, with 6 bases left between them. The CDR3, as DNA: TGCAGTGCTAGGCAGGTTGAAAAACTGTTTTTT. It translates to CSARQVEKLFF.

V and J are TRBV7-3 and TRBJ2-2; 8 positions agree with TRBD1. V shed 2 bases, J shed 5 bases, and the junction held 4 bases outside the gene matches. This CDR3 contains 15 residues. In germline, CDR1 is SGHTA, CDR2 FQGTGA. The CDR3 DNA reads TGTGCCAGCAGCTTAGCTGGACAGGGTACCGGGGAGCTGTTTTTT. Encoded protein: CASSLAGQGTGELFF.

This chain joins TRBV7-3 and TRBJ1-1; no clear D gene. V was clipped by 5 bases and J by 4 bases, with 11 bases between them. The CDR3 consists of 13 residues. CDR1 is SGHTA and CDR2 is FQGTGA in the germline V gene. CDR3 sequence reads: CASSGEGSTEAFF. The CDR3 nucleotides are TGTGCCAGCAGCGGGGAGGGAAGCACTGAAGCTTTCTTT.

This chain joins TRBV2 and TRBJ2-1, with 11 positions matching TRBD1. CDR1 SNHLY and CDR2 FYNNEI come from the germline V gene. This CDR3 has 15 amino acids. Germline trimming cut 5 bases from V and 7 bases from J; bases unmatched to any gene: 7. The DNA of the CDR3 is TGTGCCAGCAGTCCCACGGGACAGGGGGGAAATGAGCAGTTCTTC. Translation: CASSPTGQGGNEQFF. Variable domain in full (rest from reference TRBV2 and TRBJ2-1): EPEVTQTPSHQVTQMGQEVILRCVPISNHLYFYWYRQILGQKVEFLVSFYNNEISEKSEIFDDQFSVERPDGSNFTLKIRSTKLEDSAMYFCASSPTGQGGNEQFFGPGTRLTVL.

The chain uses TRBV5-6 and TRBJ2-3; 12 nucleotides agree with TRBD2. The CDR3 loop spans 17 amino acids. Germline V gene data show CDR1 as SGHDT and CDR2 as YYEEEE. The V segment lost 4 bases and the J segment 4 bases; nucleotides outside the gene matches: 10. This chain's CDR3 is CASSPPPSGRAADTQYF. As DNA, the CDR3 is TGTGCCAGCAGCCCCCCACCTAGCGGGAGGGCCGCAGATACGCAGTATTTT.

This chain connects TRBV5-1 to TRBJ1-2; perhaps TRBD1 as D (6 bases). Germline CDR1 is SGHRS and CDR2 is YFSETQ. The CDR3 totals 16 residues. V gave up 0 bases and J gave up 5 bases, with 17 bases separating them. The CDR3 nucleotides read TGCGCCAGCAGCTTGGCCGGACAGAGCTTTCAGTATGGCTACACCTTC. Translating gives CASSLAGQSFQYGYTF. Complete variable domain (other parts from reference TRBV5-1 and TRBJ1-2): KAGVTQTPRYLIKTRGQQVTLSCSPISGHRSVSWYQQTPGQGLQFLFEYFSETQRNKGNFPGRFSGRQFSNSRSEMNVSTLELGDSALYLCASSLAGQSFQYGYTFGSGTRLTVV.

The V call is TRBV28, the J call TRBJ1-4; D uncertain. Trimming cost V 7 bases and J 5 bases, with 11 bases left between them. Germline lookup yields CDR1 MDHEN and CDR2 SYDVKM. The CDR3 extends over 13 amino acids. Here the CDR3 reads CASKRAGNEKLFF. CDR3 in DNA: TGTGCCAGCAAGAGGGCGGGAAATGAAAAACTGTTTTTT.

CDR3 nucleotide sequence: TGCAGCCAAGGACAGATCACAGATACGCAGTATTTT. Encoded protein: CSQGQITDTQYF. The chain employs TRBV29-1 and TRBJ2-3, with D possibly being TRBD1 (6 bases). This CDR3 region has 12 residues. V was shortened by 8 bases and J by 2 bases, with 11 bases between the two germline ends. Germline V gives CDR1 SQVTM, CDR2 ANQGSEA.

The V call is TRBV11-2, the J call TRBJ2-4; TRBD2 aligns across 10 bases. This CDR3 is 15 amino acids long. In germline, CDR1 is SGHAT, CDR2 FQNNGV. Trimming took 1 base from V and 4 from J; bases not matched to a gene: 1. CDR3 loop: CASSLAGLAKNIQYF. In nucleotides, the CDR3 is TGTGCCAGCAGCTTAGCGGGACTAGCGAAAAACATTCAGTACTTC. The full variable domain, rest sourced from reference TRBV11-2 and TRBJ2-4, is EAGVAQSPRYKIIEKRQSVAFWCNPISGHATLYWYQQILGQGPKLLIQFQNNGVVDDSQLPKDRFSAERLKGVDSTLKIQPAKLEDSAVYLCASSLAGLAKNIQYFGAGTRLSVL.

The rearrangement links TRBV2 to TRBJ2-7; tentatively, D is TRBD1 (5 bases). This CDR3 spans 12 amino acids. Germline CDR1 SNHLY, CDR2 FYNNEI. The V and J ends lost 3 bases and 9 bases respectively, with 12 bases between them. Here the CDR3 reads CASSELGRTQYF. The CDR3 DNA reads as TGTGCCAGCAGTGAGTTGGGGCGGACGCAGTACTTC.

V is TRBV7-8 and J is TRBJ1-1; D is perhaps TRBD1 (5 bases). Trimming pared 0 bases from V and 6 bases from J, leaving 11 bases between. The germline V gene encodes CDR1 SGHVS and CDR2 FQNEAQ. This CDR3 spans 14 amino acids. CDR3 sequence: CASSLAIRGAEAFF. In DNA form, the CDR3 reads TGTGCCAGCAGCTTAGCGATAAGGGGCGCTGAAGCTTTCTTT.

The chain is built from TRBV11-2 and TRBJ2-7; D possibly corresponds to TRBD1 (5 bases). The CDR3 loop spans 13 amino acids. Germline values: CDR1 SGHAT, CDR2 FQNNGV. Trimming left V 3 bases short and J 1 base short, with 7 bases between. The CDR3 region has the DNA TGTGCCAGCAGCTTCTCAGGGTCCTACGAGCAGTACTTC. Translated, it gives CASSFSGSYEQYF.

The V gene is TRBV30, the J gene TRBJ2-1; 7 nucleotides agree with TRBD1. The CDR3 covers 15 residues. The V and J ends lost 4 bases and 0 bases, in that order; junction bases with no gene match: 6. Looked up from germline, CDR1 is GTSNPN and CDR2 is SVGIG (reference sequence). CDR3 region: CAWNGAGGSYNEQFF. CDR3 DNA: TGTGCCTGGAATGGGGCAGGGGGCTCCTACAATGAGCAGTTCTTC.

The chain employs TRBV27 and TRBJ1-6, with 8 nucleotides matching TRBD1. J lost 10 bases, V lost 5 bases, and 7 bases had no gene match. Germline-derived CDR1 and CDR2 are MNHEY and SMNVEV (reference sequence). The CDR3 covers 14 residues. DNA for the CDR3: TGTGCCAGCAGTCCTTCGGACAGGGAGTCACCCCTCCACTTT. Translation: CASSPSDRESPLHF.

The chain combines TRBV4-2 with TRBJ1-4; 9 bases line up with TRBD1. The CDR3 contains 17 residues. Germline-derived CDR1 and CDR2 are LGHNA and YNFKEQ. The V gene end was trimmed by 4 bases and the J gene end by 8 bases; junction bases not matched to a gene: 14. CDR3 residues: CASSRKGTGTGQEKLFF. CDR3 nucleotides: TGTGCCAGCAGCCGGAAGGGTACCGGGACAGGGCAAGAAAAACTGTTTTTT.

In this sample, this clone turned up a few times. The chain recombines TRBV27 with TRBJ2-7; weak D call: TRBD2 (5 bases). The germline V gene has CDR1 MNHEY and CDR2 SMNVEV (reference sequence). V lost 3 bases to trimming and J lost 2 bases, with 11 bases between them. The CDR3 sequence is 14 residues long. The CDR3 DNA follows: TGTGCCAGCAGTTTGGTGGGAGTAGCCTACGAGCAGTACTTC. Its translation is CASSLVGVAYEQYF.

V usage is TRBV4-1 and J usage is TRBJ2-1; a weak D match, TRBD1 (7 bases). This CDR3 contains 16 residues. Deletions cut 4 bases from V and 4 bases from J, with 17 bases between. Germline-derived CDR1 and CDR2 are MGHRA and YSYEKL. CDR3: CASSPRGDSRYNEQFF. CDR3 coding DNA: TGCGCCAGCAGCCCCAGGGGGGACAGTAGGTACAATGAGCAGTTCTTC.

The chain combines TRBV9 with TRBJ2-7; 8 bases align to TRBD1. Trimming at V came to 5 bases and at J to 2 bases, leaving 6 bases not matched to a gene. Looked up from germline, CDR1 is SGDLS and CDR2 is YYNGEE. This CDR3 has 14 amino acids. CDR3 nucleotides: TGTGCCAGCAGTGCGCGACAGGGGCCCTACGAGCAGTACTTC. Translating gives CASSARQGPYEQYF.

Only a few counts were recorded for this clone. The chain carries TRBV21-1 and TRBJ1-1; the D call TRBD1 from the table was never checked on the DNA. TRBV21-1 represents a pseudogene. The CDR3 consists of 16 residues. Here the CDR3 reads CASSKAPQRQNTEAFF. CDR3 in DNA: TGTGCCAGCAGCAAAGCCCCACAGAGACAGAACACTGAAGCTTTCTTT.

This clone appeared once. V and J are TRBV21-1 and TRBJ2-7; the listed D gene, TRBD2, was not tested against the DNA. TRBV21-1 is a recognized pseudogene. CDR3 length: 16 amino acids. The CDR3 DNA reads as TGTGCCAGCAGCAAACGCCTAGACGGGATCCTTTACGAGCAGTACTTC. Its translation is CASSKRLDGILYEQYF.